This TCR beta chain was captured by sequencing in a study of blood T cell repertoires in COVID-19. Looking at the study overall: The cDNA or gDNA used as material had been derived from T cells, B-cell-depleted T cells, or PBMCs.

Authors' data handling: Estimation of nucleated cell counts was performed using reference gene primer amplification. Here immunoSEQ multiplex PCR was the method, and the copy in TCRdb shows in-frame clones only, minus some. Clonal size and the V and J genes are those of that table, whereas D and trimming came from the DNA. The top ten clones hold more than 0.85% of a sample with approximately 360,000 clones, around nine tenths of them seen once. Assignment of participants to cohorts was predicated upon participant-reported clinical history. The germline V gene has CDR1 SGHKS and CDR2 YYEKEE (reference sequence). The trim removed 0 bases at V and 14 bases at J, leaving 6 bases unmatched. The CDR3 length is 12 residues.

This clonotype was sampled from a woman aged 25 to 45 with acute COVID-19. The V and J genes are TRBV5-5 and TRBJ2-5; 8 nucleotides align to TRBD2. Sequencing used PBMCs or T cells enriched from blood (not recorded which). Here the CDR3 reads CASSLGSGVNYF. Written as DNA, the CDR3 is TGTGCCAGCAGCTTGGGTAGCGGGGTTAATTACTTC.